This T cell receptor beta chain was recovered during a study of blood T cell repertoires in COVID-19. Study context: The samples span acute and convalescent COVID-19 from the United States, Italy and Spain. PBMCs, B-cell-depleted T cells, or T cells were the source of the cDNA or gDNA that made up the material.

Original analysis: Amplification of reference gene primers provided the estimated nucleated cell counts. This table comes from immunoSEQ multiplex PCR, and its TCRdb copy is limited to in-frame clones, with some not included. V and J calls and clone size come straight from that table; D and trimming were deduced from the DNA. Seen here are some 140,000 clones, 80% to 85% observed once, and the top ten hold around 5.5%. Researchers sorted participants into cohorts using their self-reported clinical history. Trimming stripped 2 bases from V and 1 base from J, with 5 bases between. Looked up from germline, CDR1 is SGHVS and CDR2 is FQNEAQ. This CDR3 has 13 residues.

Sequencing was done on a sample of PBMCs or T cells enriched from blood (not recorded which). The chain employs TRBV7-8 and TRBJ2-5; no definite D call. The origin of this receptor is a man in his forties with acute COVID-19. The CDR3 DNA is TGTGCCAGCAGCTTATCCAGCCAAGAGACCCAGTACTTC. It translates to CASSLSSQETQYF.